This T cell receptor (beta chain) derives from a study of OX40 agonist ivuxolimab in advanced cancers. In terms of the full investigation: Ivuxolimab, which targeted the costimulatory receptor OX40 (CD134), was an agonistic, fully human IgG2 monoclonal antibody. In the dose-escalation cohort, about four fifths of patients were male, and the mean age was roughly 56 years with a range of roughly 20 to 79. Partial responses were achieved by three dose-escalation patients, of whom one had hepatocellular carcinoma and two had cutaneous melanoma. Among the 52 dose-escalation patients, approximately 20 had hepatocellular carcinoma, around 15 melanoma, 9 renal cell carcinoma and 9 head and neck cancer. The purpose of peripheral TCRbeta sequencing was to test whether ivuxolimab changed TCR sequence diversity and led to clonal T-cell expansion. Intravenous ivuxolimab was administered to patients every 2 weeks at six dose levels: 0.01, 0.1, 0.3, 1.5, 3 and 10 mg/kg. Patients were allowed to have had prior anti-PD-1, anti-PD-L1 or anti-CTLA-4 therapy, and 40% to 45% of the dose-escalation patients had previously received checkpoint inhibitors. The paper reports the monotherapy dose-escalation portion (N of about 52 patients) of the phase I ivuxolimab trial. Summary of the overall study and its limitations: In partial responders in the 0.1-3.0 mg/kg groups, normalized peripheral clonal expansion was found to be among the lowest, especially among CD8+ T cells. After ivuxolimab, expanded clones were on average more numerous among CD8+ T cells than among CD4+ T cells. Clonal expansion of both CD4+ and CD8+ blood T cells was observed from baseline to week 6 at doses 0.1 to 3.0 mg/kg. Low levels of normalized T-cell clonal expansion were also seen in some patients who did not respond. The antigen specificity of the clonally expanded peripheral T cells was not determined.

The trial excluded patients who had a history of autoimmune disease or who were on systemic immunosuppression. In every dose cohort, peripheral blood was drawn for TCR sequencing at baseline, cycle 4 day 1, and cycle 7 day 1. The samples were drawn from a first-in-human, open-label, multicenter phase I dose-escalation trial of ivuxolimab. Adults with locally advanced or metastatic head and neck squamous cell, hepatocellular, melanoma or renal cell carcinoma were enrolled in the trial. Before TCR sequencing, CD4+ T cells and CD8+ T cells were sorted from peripheral blood as separate populations. For this clone: The antigen it recognizes is unknown. Per-base qualities were not stored, and no clone one base away is much larger. The sample contains more than one DNA sequence encoding this CDR3.

Taken from cysteine to phenylalanine, the CDR3 has 14 residues. The sequence is cut down to CDR3 DNA, 42 bases in frame from base 1. V has 3 bases trimmed and J has 9 bases trimmed; junction bases matching no gene number 5. From the germline V gene, CDR1 is SGHDT and CDR2 is YYEEEE. To sequence the TCRbeta CDR3 region, genomic DNA was isolated from the sorted cells. TCRbeta CDR3 regions were sequenced using the immunoSEQ Assay. Here the immuneACCESS table is served through TCRdb, limited to in-frame sequences with V and J called. Missing clones are a known gap in these copies; in checked studies unresolved V genes cover under half, and the rest lacks a known reason. The table for this sample lists about 27,000 clones; approximately 86% of them were counted only once. The ten largest clones represent about 28% of the sample.

This sample comprised CD4+ or CD8+ T cells sorted from blood, obtained in a trial of the OX40 agonist ivuxolimab. The receptor was derived from an adult with an advanced solid tumor such as melanoma, head and neck, liver or kidney cancer. The chain links TRBV5-6 with TRBJ2-1; 11 bases in the junction line up with TRBD1. The CDR3 is CASSYGTGGSEQFF. The bases read TGTGCCAGCAGCTACGGGACAGGGGGTAGTGAGCAGTTCTTC.